The count of the clone carrying this TCR beta chain is one. This record comes from a study of CD8 T cells in Susac syndrome. FACS was used to enrich TEMRA cells, whereas the CD8+ and CD4+ T cells were obtained by negative isolation. In germline, CDR1 is LGHNA, CDR2 YSLEER. The V gene end was trimmed by 0 bases and the J gene end by 6 bases; junction bases not matched to a gene: 9. CDR3 length: 18 amino acids. Reverse transcription of about 0.45 to 1 ug RNA was performed with random hexamers. MiXCR, run by TCRdb on the immunoSEQ multiplex PCR reads, gives a single entry per CDR3 protein. The data show around 300,000 distinct CDR3 sequences, with approximately 90% seen just once and approximately 0.065% held by the top ten.

The sample comprised CD4+ T cells from PBMCs. This TCR derives from a human donor with multiple sclerosis. This chain joins TRBV4-3 and TRBJ2-3; 13 nucleotides match TRBD2. The CDR3 region is CASSQEPGLAGTGDTQYF. CDR3 bases: TGCGCCAGCAGCCAAGAACCGGGACTAGCGGGGACGGGCGATACGCAGTATTTT.